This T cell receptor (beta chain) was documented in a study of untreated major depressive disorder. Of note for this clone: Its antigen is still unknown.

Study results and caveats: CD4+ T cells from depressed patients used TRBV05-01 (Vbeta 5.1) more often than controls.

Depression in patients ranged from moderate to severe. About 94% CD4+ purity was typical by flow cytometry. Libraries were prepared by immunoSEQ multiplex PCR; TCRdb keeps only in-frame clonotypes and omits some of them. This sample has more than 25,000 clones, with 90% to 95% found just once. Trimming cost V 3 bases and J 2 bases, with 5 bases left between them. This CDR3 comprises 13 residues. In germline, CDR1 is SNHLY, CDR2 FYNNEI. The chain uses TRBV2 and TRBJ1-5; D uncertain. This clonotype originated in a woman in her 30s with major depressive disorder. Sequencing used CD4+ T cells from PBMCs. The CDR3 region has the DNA TGTGCCAGCAGTGACTGGGGCAATCAGCCCCAGCATTTT. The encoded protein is CASSDWGNQPQHF.